One sample yielded the 25 T cell receptor beta chains listed below, sequenced in a study of shared clonotypes between healthy human individuals. Sequencing was performed with immunoSEQ multiplex PCR; in TCRdb, only in-frame clones are kept and a portion is missing. The sample contains roughly 1,800,000 clones, over 85% of which appear only once. CD45RO-negative, CCR7-selected cells formed the naive CD8 fraction, which excluded terminally differentiated effector memory CD45RA+ cells. Sequencing was carried out using naive CD8+ T cells sorted from blood. These receptors came from a man younger than 35 in good health.

This sequence joins TRBV10-3 and TRBJ2-5, with TRBD2 identical over 11 bases. The CDR3 length is 15 residues. Per the germline V gene, CDR1 is ENHRY and CDR2 is SYGVKD. The junction had 8 bases not matched to a gene; V was cut back by 6 bases and J by 5 bases. CDR3: CAISEGLAGGETQYF. Written as DNA, the CDR3 is TGTGCCATCAGCGAAGGGCTAGCGGGAGGTGAGACCCAGTACTTC.

The V and J genes are TRBV5-8 and TRBJ1-4; TRBD1 is a possible D gene (5 bases). Germline loops: CDR1 SGHTS, CDR2 YDEGEE. The CDR3 contains 15 residues. V shed 4 bases and J shed 4 bases, with 14 bases lying between them. The DNA for the CDR3 is TGTGCCAGCAGCCCCGGGACGGGTAATAATGAAAAACTGTTTTTT. Translated, it gives CASSPGTGNNEKLFF.

The DNA for the CDR3 is TGTGCCAGCAGCGTAAGACAGGGGAATACTTACGAGCAGTACTTC. Translated, it gives CASSVRQGNTYEQYF. The chain couples TRBV11-2 to TRBJ2-7; 8 bases fit TRBD1. After removal of 5 bases from V and 4 bases from J, the junction contained 10 bases not matched to a gene. CDR3 length equals 15 residues. Germline V lookup: CDR1 SGHAT, CDR2 FQNNGV. Combining the CDR3 with reference TRBV11-2 and TRBJ2-7 gives the whole variable domain EAGVAQSPRYKIIEKRQSVAFWCNPISGHATLYWYQQILGQGPKLLIQFQNNGVVDDSQLPKDRFSAERLKGVDSTLKIQPAKLEDSAVYLCASSVRQGNTYEQYFGPGTRLTVT.

The chain uses TRBV5-1 and TRBJ2-3, with a tentative D call TRBD1 (5 bases). The V gene's germline CDR1 is SGHRS and CDR2 YFSETQ. The CDR3 runs to 15 residues. V lost 2 bases to trimming and J lost 3 bases, with 13 bases between them. The CDR3 is CASSFLQGRTDTQYF. CDR3 DNA sequence: TGCGCCAGCAGCTTCCTGCAGGGTAGGACAGATACGCAGTATTTT. Full variable domain (remainder filled in from reference TRBV5-1 and TRBJ2-3): KAGVTQTPRYLIKTRGQQVTLSCSPISGHRSVSWYQQTPGQGLQFLFEYFSETQRNKGNFPGRFSGRQFSNSRSEMNVSTLELGDSALYLCASSFLQGRTDTQYFGPGTRLTVL.

The V call is TRBV5-6, the J call TRBJ2-7; 7 nucleotides align to TRBD1. The CDR3 has 14 amino acids. Germline-derived CDR1 and CDR2 are SGHDT and YYEEEE. V shed 7 bases, J shed 3 bases, and the junction held 10 bases outside the gene matches. The CDR3 region is CASQTPGQNYEQYF. The CDR3 DNA follows: TGTGCCAGCCAAACTCCGGGACAGAACTACGAGCAGTACTTC. Combining the CDR3 with reference TRBV5-6 and TRBJ2-7 gives the whole variable domain DAGVTQSPTHLIKTRGQQVTLRCSPKSGHDTVSWYQQALGQGPQFIFQYYEEEERQRGNFPDRFSGHQFPNYSSELNVNALLLGDSALYLCASQTPGQNYEQYFGPGTRLTVT.

This sequence joins TRBV6-1 and TRBJ1-3; D is perhaps TRBD1 (6 bases). CDR1 and CDR2 (germline): MNHNS, SASEGT. Trimming took off 4 bases at V and 0 bases at J, with 16 bases between the two ends. The CDR3 totals 17 residues. The CDR3 DNA reads TGTGCCAGCAGTGGGGGCCTCTACAGGGTCTCTGGAAACACCATATATTTT. This translates into CASSGGLYRVSGNTIYF.

Details on this clone: Other DNA sequences in this specimen translate into the identical CDR3. The J gene is TRBJ2-1, the V gene TRBV18, with 11 bases identical to TRBD2. The ends lost 6 bases at V and 3 bases at J; junction bases unmatched: 4. This CDR3 is built from 15 residues. CDR1 is KGHSH and CDR2 is LQKENI in the germline V gene. CDR3 DNA sequence: TGTGCCAGCTCCCCTACTAGCGGGAGCTACAATGAGCAGTTCTTC. Protein: CASSPTSGSYNEQFF.

J is TRBJ2-4 and V is TRBV2, with TRBD1 identical over 10 bases. V lost 4 bases and J lost 8; bases outside the gene matches: 5. Germline CDR1 is SNHLY and CDR2 is FYNNEI. CDR3 length: 14 amino acids. The CDR3 loop is CASSVGQGGDIQYF. The DNA of the CDR3 is TGTGCCAGCAGTGTAGGACAGGGGGGGGACATTCAGTACTTC.

This sequence joins TRBV6-5 and TRBJ2-2, with TRBD1 matching 7 bases. J lost 3 bases, V lost 6 bases, and 4 bases had no gene match. In germline, CDR1 is MNHEY, CDR2 SVGAGI. The CDR3 extends over 14 amino acids. CDR3 protein: CASRGTEYTGELFF. The DNA of the CDR3 is TGTGCCAGCAGGGGGACAGAGTACACCGGGGAGCTGTTTTTT.

Only one count was recorded for this clone. The genes are TRBV5-1 and TRBJ2-1; D perhaps matches TRBD1 (6 bases). The CDR3 is 17 residues long. The V and J ends lost 0 bases and 4 bases respectively, with 17 bases between them. CDR1 is SGHRS and CDR2 is YFSETQ in the germline V gene. CDR3 residues: CASSLERRGARYNEQFF. In DNA, the CDR3 is TGCGCCAGCAGCTTGGAACGCAGGGGCGCCAGGTACAATGAGCAGTTCTTC.

Concerning this clone: The sample holds other DNA sequences that translate to the same CDR3. This CDR3 is CASSPRTVSYEQYF. DNA for the CDR3: TGTGCCAGCAGCCCTCGGACAGTTTCCTACGAGCAGTACTTC. The J gene is TRBJ2-7, the V gene TRBV9, with D perhaps TRBD1 (6 bases). Trimming shortened V by 4 bases and J by 1 base, and 12 bases separated the two germline ends. CDR1 is SGDLS, CDR2 YYNGEE, per germline. This CDR3 has 14 amino acids.

This clone was found once. The chain combines TRBV13 with TRBJ2-7; TRBD2 agrees at 10 bases. Germline V gives CDR1 PRHDT, CDR2 FYEKMQ (reference sequence). J was trimmed by 4 bases and V by 5 bases; bases with no gene match: 11. The CDR3 has 16 amino acids. The CDR3 spells CASSPPRSGGGYEQYF. DNA for the CDR3: TGTGCCAGCAGCCCACCCCGGAGCGGGGGGGGATACGAGCAGTACTTC.

The CDR3 DNA sequence: TGTGCCAGCAGTTTAGGTTTGGGACGGACCAGTGAAAAACTGTTTTTT. This gives the protein CASSLGLGRTSEKLFF. V is TRBV28 and J is TRBJ1-4; weak D call: TRBD1 (5 bases). Germline loops: CDR1 MDHEN, CDR2 SYDVKM. The CDR3 loop spans 16 amino acids. V was clipped by 2 bases and J by 7 bases, with 17 bases between them.

The V call is TRBV19, the J call TRBJ2-7; the match to TRBD2 covers 11 bases. The CDR3 length is 15 residues. The germline gives CDR1 LNHDA, CDR2 SQIVND (reference sequence). V lost 10 bases and J lost 3; bases outside the gene matches: 11. The DNA of the CDR3 is TGTGCCACAAAACCCTGGGGGACTAGCGGCTACGAGCAGTACTTC. This codes for CATKPWGTSGYEQYF.

This chain uses TRBV4-1 with TRBJ2-6; no clear D gene. The germline V gene encodes CDR1 MGHRA and CDR2 YSYEKL. V lost 1 base and J 16 bases, leaving 14 bases between the germline ends. This CDR3 has 13 residues. The CDR3 loop reads CASSQGLNIVLTF. CDR3 bases: TGCGCCAGCAGCCAAGGACTGAATATCGTTCTGACTTTC.

This chain links TRBV27 with TRBJ2-7; 10 positions match TRBD1. The CDR3 is made up of 18 amino acids. The trim removed 1 base at V and 5 bases at J, leaving 14 bases unmatched. CDR1 is MNHEY, CDR2 SMNVEV, per germline (reference sequence). The DNA of the CDR3 is TGTGCCAGCAGTTTATTGTCGCTCGGACAGGGGGTGACCAACGAGCAGTACTTC. Protein product: CASSLLSLGQGVTNEQYF.

Worth noting for this clone: Other DNA sequences in the same sample also yield this CDR3. The chain uses TRBV4-1 and TRBJ2-2, with D perhaps assigned TRBD1 or TRBD2 (5 bases each). Trimming stripped 1 base from V and 3 bases from J, with 9 bases between. The CDR3 totals 15 residues. Germline CDR1 and CDR2: MGHRA and YSYEKL. The CDR3 sequence: CASSQVSGHTGELFF. As DNA, the CDR3 is TGCGCCAGCAGCCAAGTATCGGGGCACACCGGGGAGCTGTTTTTT.

This clone is a singleton in its sample. J is TRBJ2-3 and V is TRBV7-9, with D possibly TRBD1 on 5 matching bases. V lost 2 bases to trimming and J lost 1 base, with 13 bases between them. Germline-derived CDR1 and CDR2 are SEHNR and FQNEAQ (reference sequence). The CDR3 runs 16 residues. This CDR3 reads CASSLLVTERTDTQYF. DNA of the CDR3: TGTGCCAGCAGCTTACTCGTGACAGAACGCACAGATACGCAGTATTTT.

This chain links TRBV5-4 with TRBJ1-1, with 7 nucleotides matching TRBD1. CDR3 size: 12 residues. V dropped 6 bases and J dropped 3; count of bases not matched to a gene: 2. Germline loops: CDR1 SGHNT, CDR2 YYREEE (reference sequence). The CDR3 spells CASMGTDTEAFF. CDR3 in DNA: TGTGCCAGCATGGGGACAGACACTGAAGCTTTCTTT.

To note about this clone: Within the sample, other DNA sequences also encode this same CDR3. J is TRBJ2-7 and V is TRBV6-1; D unclear. V lost 4 bases and J lost 4, with 11 bases in between. The CDR3 sequence is 13 residues long. Germline V gene data show CDR1 as MNHNS and CDR2 as SASEGT. The CDR3 sequence is CASSVGSLYEQYF. The CDR3 DNA is TGTGCCAGCAGTGTCGGCAGTTTATACGAGCAGTACTTC.

J is TRBJ2-4 and V is TRBV10-3; D perhaps matches TRBD2 (5 bases). The CDR3 has 17 residues. CDR1 and CDR2 from the germline V gene are ENHRY and SYGVKD. Deletions cut 0 bases from V and 0 bases from J, with 12 bases between. CDR3 bases: TGTGCCATCAGTGAGTCCGGGAACTTTATAGCCAAAAACATTCAGTACTTC. Residues: CAISESGNFIAKNIQYF.

V and J are TRBV6-5 and TRBJ2-3; D gene ambiguous. CDR1 is MNHEY and CDR2 is SVGAGI in the germline V gene. V was clipped by 2 bases and J by 2 bases, with 8 bases between them. This CDR3 contains 14 residues. CDR3 nucleotide sequence: TGTGCCAGCAGTTACGTGCAGGACACAGATACGCAGTATTTT. Residues: CASSYVQDTDTQYF.

The CDR3 loop is CASSALQGPTQYF. CDR3 DNA sequence: TGTGCCAGCAGCGCCTTACAGGGGCCAACGCAGTATTTT. The chain combines TRBV7-9 with TRBJ2-3; 7 nucleotides match TRBD1. The J segment lost 9 bases and the V segment lost 5 bases, leaving 8 bases of the junction unmatched. Germline V gives CDR1 SEHNR, CDR2 FQNEAQ (reference sequence). The CDR3 covers 13 residues.

The chain recombines TRBV2 with TRBJ2-7; D is perhaps TRBD2 (6 bases). The CDR3 has 15 amino acids. V lost 1 base to trimming and J lost 2 bases, with 12 bases between them. In germline, CDR1 is SNHLY, CDR2 FYNNEI. CDR3 residues: CASSEVEGATYEQYF. The CDR3 nucleotides are TGTGCCAGCAGTGAAGTGGAGGGCGCCACCTACGAGCAGTACTTC.

The chain combines TRBV7-6 with TRBJ2-3; D not resolved. The CDR3 has 16 amino acids. Trimming took off 1 base at V and 1 base at J, with 12 bases between the two ends. Germline assignment: CDR1 SGHVS and CDR2 FNYEAQ. This chain's CDR3 is CASSLEAPFRTDTQYF. The CDR3 bases are TGTGCCAGCAGCTTAGAGGCCCCTTTTCGCACAGATACGCAGTATTTT.